The TCR beta chain described here comes from a study of cytomegalovirus exposure and HLA in healthy donors. Study observations and caveats: V- and J-gene trimming of TCR beta was linked (in a later analysis) to a missense DCLRE1C variant. Immune exposure was documented only through CMV serostatus. Reported results showed that the classifier diagnosed cytomegalovirus status with high specificity and sensitivity.

Notes on this clone: What it recognizes is unknown.

The length of the CDR3 is 10 residues. Germline CDR1 and CDR2: DFQATT and SNEGSKA (reference sequence). V was pared by 2 bases and J by 13 bases, with 9 bases between. In the PCR, 60 Vbeta and 13 Jbeta primers were used. Data came from immunoSEQ multiplex PCR; TCRdb stores just in-frame clones and leaves some out. The top ten clones hold about 2.5% of a sample with approximately 170,000 clones, around 80% of them seen once. The chain combines TRBV20-1 with TRBJ2-4; no clear D. This clonotype was sampled from a male donor in good health and CMV-seronegative. The sample taken for sequencing was PBMCs. The CDR3 bases are TGCAGTGCTAGACAGGATTCCCAGTACTTC. Translating it yields CSARQDSQYF.